The 24 T cell receptor beta chains listed next were all sequenced from one sample in a study of low-dose radiotherapy and immunotherapy resistance in tumors. Time point given: after trial treatment. Described treatment: LDRT plus nivolumab, ipilimumab, low-dose cyclophosphamide and aspirin (RACIN trial). TRAV- and TRBV-specific primers, spanning alpha and beta chains, primed first-strand cDNA. For amplifying TCRs, the PCR ran for about 19 cycles with Phusion, which was used together with a constant-region primer and the adapter on the V primers. MiXCR, applied by TCRdb to the reads, yields one record per CDR3 protein. This table holds more than 30,000 distinct CDR3 sequences, around 50% found once. The sample was PBMCs, taken after low-dose radiotherapy plus immunotherapy. The receptor set was obtained from a male donor with gallbladder cancer.

Notes on this clonotype: This likely stems from a read error, as it lies one base from a far larger clone. The chain carries TRBV6-8 and TRBJ2-1, with TRBD2 identical over 8 bases. The CDR3 runs 13 residues. The J segment lost 13 bases and the V segment lost 4 bases, leaving 9 bases of the junction unmatched. Germline CDR1 MNHGY, CDR2 SAAAGT. In DNA, the CDR3 is TGTGCCAGCAGTTCTAGCGGGCGAGGGACCCAGTTCTTC. Protein product: CASSSSGRGTQFF.

This chain joins TRBV12-3 or TRBV12-4 and TRBJ2-1; D may match TRBD1 or TRBD2 (6 bases each). This CDR3 spans 12 amino acids. V was pared by 3 bases and J by 8 bases, with 8 bases between. CDR3 in amino acids: CASSFRGHEQFF. The CDR3 region has the DNA TGTGCCAGCAGTTTCCGGGGGCATGAGCAGTTCTTC.

This clonotype ranks as medium-sized. The V and J genes are TRBV12-5 and TRBJ2-1; possible D gene TRBD2, 5 bases. Germline V gene lookup returns CDR1 LGHNT and CDR2 FRNRAP. This CDR3 has 14 residues. V was shortened by 6 bases and J by 6 bases, with 15 bases between the two germline ends. The CDR3 DNA sequence: TGTGCTAGTGGGCCACAACTAGTCGGCAATGAGCAGTTCTTC. As protein: CASGPQLVGNEQFF.

This clonotype was observed once. V gene TRBV10-3 combines with J gene TRBJ2-1; 7 bases line up with TRBD2. Trimming removed 8 bases from V and 6 bases from J; junction bases left unmatched: 7. CDR1 is ENHRY, CDR2 SYGVKD, per germline. The CDR3 extends over 13 amino acids. The CDR3 spells CAIAGGRGNEQFF. The CDR3, as DNA: TGTGCCATCGCAGGAGGGAGGGGCAATGAGCAGTTCTTC.

In its sample, this clonotype was seen many times. This sequence joins TRBV20-1 and TRBJ2-3; maybe TRBD2 (5 bases). Germline V lookup: CDR1 DFQATT, CDR2 SNEGSKA (reference sequence). The CDR3 covers 15 residues. Trimming pared 3 bases from V and 4 bases from J, leaving 17 bases between. In DNA form, the CDR3 reads TGCAGTGCTAGCGGCGGGCTAGCTGTGGCAGATACGCAGTATTTT. This encodes CSASGGLAVADTQYF.

This clonotype has a handful of counts. The rearrangement uses TRBV11-2 and TRBJ2-3, with TRBD2 identical over 13 bases. The CDR3 totals 15 residues. V gave up 5 bases and J gave up 6 bases; unmatched junction bases: 5. CDR1 is SGHAT and CDR2 is FQNNGV in the germline V gene. Here the CDR3 DNA reads TGTGCCAGCAGCAAACTAGCGGGAGGGGCGGATACGCAGTATTTT. Translating gives CASSKLAGGADTQYF.

The V call is TRBV12-3 or TRBV12-4, the J call TRBJ2-1; D is unclear. V was clipped by 9 bases and J by 4 bases, with 22 bases between them. This CDR3 is 16 amino acids long. The CDR3 here is CARRTQDLPLYNEQFF. The CDR3 DNA reads as TGTGCCAGGAGAACCCAGGACCTCCCCCTATACAATGAGCAGTTCTTC.

The rearrangement links TRBV18 to TRBJ2-3; 7 positions agree with TRBD1. The CDR3 is 13 residues long. The germline CDR1 and CDR2 sequences are KGHSH and LQKENI. Germline trimming cut 8 bases from V and 1 base from J; bases unmatched to any gene: 3. The DNA of the CDR3 is TGTGCCAGCGTAGGACAGGGCACAGATACGCAGTATTTT. This codes for CASVGQGTDTQYF.

This chain uses TRBV4-2 with TRBJ2-7; perhaps TRBD2 as D (5 bases). Deletions cut 2 bases from V and 2 bases from J, with 13 bases between. Germline CDR1 reads LGHNA; CDR2 reads YNFKEQ. The CDR3 totals 15 residues. The CDR3 reads CASSQSQLGPYEQYF. CDR3 nucleotide sequence: TGTGCCAGCAGCCAATCCCAACTAGGACCCTACGAGCAGTACTTC.

The gene calls are TRBV7-3 and TRBJ1-1, with 8 bases fitting TRBD1. J was trimmed by 1 base and V by 4 bases; bases with no gene match: 5. This CDR3 has 15 residues. CDR1 and CDR2 (germline): SGHTA, FQGTGA. The CDR3 bases are TGTGCCAGCAGCTCAACAGGGGGAAAGAACACTGAAGCTTTCTTT. This translates into CASSSTGGKNTEAFF.

The chain joins TRBV7-2 to TRBJ1-2; 9 bases agree with TRBD1. The V segment lost 4 bases and the J segment 7 bases; nucleotides outside the gene matches: 7. Germline values: CDR1 SGHTA, CDR2 FQGNSA. The length of the CDR3 is 14 residues. The CDR3 DNA sequence: TGTGCCAGCAGCTCTAGGTGGACAGGGGTTGGCTACACCTTC. This codes for CASSSRWTGVGYTF. The variable domain in full, with the rest retrieved from reference TRBV7-2 and TRBJ1-2, is GAGVSQSPSNKVTEKGKDVELRCDPISGHTALYWYRQSLGQGLEFLIYFQGNSAPDKSGLPSDRFSAERTGGSVSTLTIQRTQQEDSAVYLCASSSRWTGVGYTFGSGTRLTVV.

With respect to this clonotype: Given a far larger clone just one base away, this is likely a sequencing read error. The chain links TRBV28 to TRBJ2-7, with TRBD2 matching 8 bases. CDR1 and CDR2 from the germline V gene are MDHEN and SYDVKM. The CDR3 sequence is 15 residues long. V was clipped by 2 bases and J by 7 bases; unmatched bases: 10. Here the CDR3 reads CASSLEDGRGGEQYF. DNA for the CDR3: TGTGCCAGCAGTTTAGAGGACGGGAGGGGGGGTGAGCAGTACTTC.

Note on this clonotype: Because the CDR3 is missing its conserved closing phenylalanine or tryptophan, this is likely a read error. The chain links TRBV6-6 to TRBJ2-5, with a weak D call TRBD1 (5 bases). The germline gives CDR1 MNHNY, CDR2 SVGAGI (reference sequence). Deletions cut 6 bases from V and 4 bases from J, with 15 bases between. The CDR3 is made up of 14 amino acids. CDR3 sequence reads: CASRGQGSGETQYL. As DNA, the CDR3 is TGTGCCAGCAGGGGGCAGGGTTCAGGAGAGACCCAGTACTTA.

Comment on this clonotype: It is unclear where the CDR3 begins or ends on the DNA, so no DNA is shown, and the CDR3 is as TCRdb lists it. The rearrangement joins TRBV11-2 to TRBJ2-2; the DNA was not used to check the table's D call, TRBD2. The germline gives CDR1 SGHAT, CDR2 FQNNGV. The CDR3 comprises 20 residues, both ends counted. CDR3 in amino acids: CAGSFLLGPANTGELFFVFF.

A note on this clonotype: A far larger clone is a single base away, which makes a read error likely. The V call is TRBV13, the J call TRBJ2-5, with TRBD2 identical over 10 bases. The J call is doubtful: the DNA matches TRBJ2-7 better. This CDR3 region has 15 residues. The germline gives CDR1 PRHDT, CDR2 FYEKMQ (reference sequence). As DNA, the CDR3 is TGTGCCAGCAGCTACCGGACTAGCGGCGCCTACGAGCAGTACTTC. Its protein product is CASSYRTSGAYEQYF.

The rearrangement links TRBV5-1 to TRBJ2-3; 7 bases agree with TRBD2. CDR1 and CDR2 (germline): SGHRS, YFSETQ. Trimming removed 4 bases from V and 4 bases from J; junction bases left unmatched: 0. The CDR3 length is 12 residues. As DNA, the CDR3 is TGCGCCAGCAGCGCGGGAGCAGATACGCAGTATTTT. This translates into CASSAGADTQYF.

J is TRBJ2-1 and V is TRBV5-1, with TRBD2 matching over 8 bases. CDR3 length: 15 residues. The germline V gene has CDR1 SGHRS and CDR2 YFSETQ. V was pared by 2 bases and J by 8 bases, with 9 bases of the junction left unmatched. The CDR3 DNA sequence: TGCGCCAGCAGCTTCGGGACTAGTTTCATCGATGAGCAGTTCTTC. Encoded protein: CASSFGTSFIDEQFF.

This clonotype is classed as medium-sized. J is TRBJ1-4 and V is TRBV24-1; D is unclear. Germline CDR1 KGHDR, CDR2 SFDVKD. Trimming cost V 4 bases and J 0 bases, with 11 bases left between them. CDR3 size: 16 residues. The CDR3 sequence: CATSEETYATNEKLFF. For the CDR3, the DNA is TGTGCCACCAGTGAAGAGACATATGCAACTAATGAAAAACTGTTTTTT.

The chain carries TRBV6-5 and TRBJ2-7, with TRBD2 matching 11 bases. This CDR3 region has 18 residues. Trimming removed 5 bases from V and 5 bases from J; junction bases left unmatched: 17. The V gene's germline CDR1 is MNHEY and CDR2 SVGAGI. CDR3 in amino acids: CASSTPRSGRAEVHEQYF. Written as DNA, the CDR3 is TGTGCCAGCAGTACCCCACGTAGCGGGAGGGCCGAGGTCCACGAGCAGTACTTC.

The rearrangement joins TRBV9 to TRBJ2-2; tentatively, D is TRBD1 (5 bases). V was shortened by 1 base and J by 6 bases, with 10 bases between the two germline ends. The CDR3 contains 14 residues. Germline CDR1 and CDR2: SGDLS and YYNGEE. The CDR3: CASSVFRAPGELFF. As DNA, the CDR3 is TGTGCCAGCAGCGTATTCAGGGCCCCCGGGGAGCTGTTTTTT.

This clonotype was seen repeatedly, ten times or more. CDR3 coding DNA: TGTGCCAGCAGCCGACCCGGGCCAGGGCGGGACGAGCAGTACTTC. Amino acid sequence: CASSRPGPGRDEQYF. The chain employs TRBV3-1 and TRBJ2-7, with D possibly called TRBD1 or TRBD2 (5 bases each). The V gene's germline CDR1 is LGHDT and CDR2 YNNKEL (reference sequence). V shed 4 bases and J shed 5 bases, with 18 bases lying between them. This CDR3 has 15 amino acids.

In DNA form, the CDR3 reads TGTGCCAGCAGCCCGGGAAGACCCAATGAGCAGTTCTTC. Protein product: CASSPGRPNEQFF. J is TRBJ2-1 and V is TRBV6-1; D perhaps matches TRBD2 (5 bases). Trimming took 6 bases from V and 6 from J, leaving 12 bases between them. The CDR3 is made up of 13 amino acids. Germline CDR1 MNHNS, CDR2 SASEGT.

The chain employs TRBV7-8 and TRBJ2-3, with 9 bases that match TRBD1. The ends lost 4 bases at V and 5 bases at J; junction bases unmatched: 4. The CDR3 consists of 14 residues. Germline CDR1 is SGHVS and CDR2 is FQNEAQ. DNA of the CDR3: TGTGCCAGCAGCTCACAGGGGGCAGAAGATACGCAGTATTTT. Its translation is CASSSQGAEDTQYF.

J is TRBJ1-2 and V is TRBV5-6; no definite D call. The germline V and J ends were trimmed by 0 bases and 7 bases, with 7 bases remaining between them. In germline, CDR1 is SGHDT, CDR2 YYEEEE. The CDR3 has 12 amino acids. The CDR3 region has the DNA TGTGCCAGCAGCTTGGAAGGAGGTGGCTACACCTTC. Its translation: CASSLEGGGYTF. The full variable domain, with the rest looked up from reference TRBV5-6 and TRBJ1-2, is DAGVTQSPTHLIKTRGQQVTLRCSPKSGHDTVSWYQQALGQGPQFIFQYYEEEERQRGNFPDRFSGHQFPNYSSELNVNALLLGDSALYLCASSLEGGGYTFGSGTRLTVV.